This TCR beta chain appears in the sequencing data of a study of cytomegalovirus exposure and HLA in healthy donors. Findings and caveats of the study: Several of the most significant clusters appeared linked to common viral pathogens, based on a later analysis. A later analysis showed that HLA-associated TCR beta chains had undergone more clonal expansion than equally common others. The Asian-associated ancestry cluster reportedly had fewer N-insertions than the roughly 670-donor mean in a later analysis.

V gave up 4 bases and J gave up 2 bases; unmatched junction bases: 8. This CDR3 is 15 amino acids long. Looked up from germline, CDR1 is SGHRS and CDR2 is YFSETQ. Primers for the PCR totalled 60 Vbeta and 13 Jbeta. Sequencing was performed with immunoSEQ multiplex PCR; in TCRdb, only in-frame clones are kept and a portion is missing. The table includes about 150,000 clones, approximately 80% detected once. With respect to this clone: Its antigen is as yet unknown.

This receptor was identified in a man aged 30 to 45 in good health and CMV-seronegative. Sample: PBMCs. The chain couples TRBV5-1 to TRBJ2-5; 7 bases match TRBD2. The CDR3, as DNA: TGCGCCAGCAGCGCTACCTACGGGGGGCAAGAGACCCAGTACTTC. Translation: CASSATYGGQETQYF.